These 32 T cell receptor beta chains came from one sample sequenced in a study of shared clonotypes between healthy human individuals. TCRdb's table, derived via immunoSEQ multiplex PCR, lists solely in-frame clones and lacks some. Of some 1.5 million clones in the sample, 95% to 99% were seen once. The sequenced material came from naive CD4+ T cells sorted from blood. The subset was: CD45RA+ positively selected. The source of these receptors is a man aged 25-40 years in good health.

The rearrangement links TRBV18 to TRBJ2-7; 9 bases match TRBD2. Germline V gene sequence: CDR1 KGHSH, CDR2 LQKENI. This CDR3 contains 14 residues. V was clipped by 3 bases and J by 7 bases; unmatched bases: 7. CDR3 protein: CASSPSSGNWEQYF. CDR3 in DNA: TGTGCCAGCTCACCCTCTAGCGGGAACTGGGAGCAGTACTTC.

The J gene is TRBJ1-1, the V gene TRBV7-9, with D uncertain. CDR1 and CDR2 from the germline V gene are SEHNR and FQNEAQ (reference sequence). V was clipped by 5 bases and J by 8 bases, with 9 bases between them. The CDR3 covers 11 residues. The CDR3 loop reads CASSPEPEAFF. The CDR3 DNA reads as TGTGCCAGCAGCCCCGAACCCGAAGCTTTCTTT.

The V call is TRBV27, the J call TRBJ1-2; 8 positions agree with TRBD1. Germline loops: CDR1 MNHEY, CDR2 SMNVEV (reference sequence). J gave up 0 bases and V 7 bases, and 10 bases lay outside the gene matches. This CDR3 has 16 residues. The CDR3, as DNA: TGTGCCAGCACAAGAAGCCAGGACAGGGCTAACTATGGCTACACCTTC. The encoded protein is CASTRSQDRANYGYTF.

The CDR3 here is CASSRTGTGGLDTQYF. Here the CDR3 DNA reads TGTGCCAGTAGTAGAACCGGGACAGGGGGTTTGGATACGCAGTATTTT. This chain links TRBV19 with TRBJ2-3, with 11 bases lining up with TRBD1. V lost 4 bases, J lost 6 bases, and 9 bases stayed unmatched. Germline loops: CDR1 LNHDA, CDR2 SQIVND (reference sequence). The CDR3 has 16 amino acids.

CDR3 protein: CASSMDRHSGNTIYF. CDR3 DNA sequence: TGTGCCAGCAGTATGGACCGTCACTCTGGAAACACCATATATTTT. The rearrangement uses TRBV6-5 and TRBJ1-3; no reliable D call. This CDR3 has 15 residues. V was shortened by 5 bases and J by 0 bases, with 11 bases between the two germline ends. Per the germline V gene, CDR1 is MNHEY and CDR2 is SVGAGI.

This clone was picked up one time. The chain has TRBV10-3 and TRBJ2-1, with TRBD2 matching over 7 bases. Germline V gives CDR1 ENHRY, CDR2 SYGVKD. The CDR3 has 16 amino acids. V gave up 8 bases and J gave up 0 bases; unmatched junction bases: 10. CDR3 sequence: CAIRSSGLNSYNEQFF. The CDR3 coding sequence is TGTGCCATCCGCTCGTCGGGACTAAACTCCTACAATGAGCAGTTCTTC.

This CDR3 is CASSEAFMAGNQPQHF. The CDR3 bases are TGTGCCAGCAGTGAAGCTTTTATGGCCGGCAATCAGCCCCAGCATTTT. V is TRBV2 and J is TRBJ1-5; no firm D call. V was pared by 0 bases and J by 2 bases, with 11 bases between. Per the germline V gene, CDR1 is SNHLY and CDR2 is FYNNEI. The CDR3 extends over 16 amino acids. The full variable domain, its missing parts supplied by reference TRBV2 and TRBJ1-5, is EPEVTQTPSHQVTQMGQEVILRCVPISNHLYFYWYRQILGQKVEFLVSFYNNEISEKSEIFDDQFSVERPDGSNFTLKIRSTKLEDSAMYFCASSEAFMAGNQPQHFGDGTRLSIL.

V is TRBV13 and J is TRBJ2-1; D is perhaps TRBD1 (6 bases). Germline V lookup: CDR1 PRHDT, CDR2 FYEKMQ (reference sequence). The CDR3 length is 18 residues. Trimming cost V 5 bases and J 1 base, with 21 bases left between them. CDR3 nucleotides: TGTGCCAGCAGCCCACAGGGACACTACAATAGATCCTACAATGAGCAGTTCTTC. Translated, it gives CASSPQGHYNRSYNEQFF. Complete variable domain (other parts from reference TRBV13 and TRBJ2-1): AAGVIQSPRHLIKEKRETATLKCYPIPRHDTVYWYQQGPGQDPQFLISFYEKMQSDKGSIPDRFSAQQFSDYHSELNMSSLELGDSALYFCASSPQGHYNRSYNEQFFGPGTRLTVL.

CDR3 sequence reads: CASSPLGELFF. The CDR3 DNA is TGTGCCAGCAGCCCGCTGGGGGAGCTGTTTTTT. The chain recombines TRBV7-9 with TRBJ2-2; D is undetermined. This CDR3 is 11 amino acids long. Germline V gene sequence: CDR1 SEHNR, CDR2 FQNEAQ (reference sequence). The germline V and J ends were trimmed by 5 bases and 8 bases, with 6 bases remaining between them.

The chain has TRBV5-1 and TRBJ2-1; no reliable D call. Trimming took off 3 bases at V and 0 bases at J, with 10 bases between the two ends. The germline gives CDR1 SGHRS, CDR2 YFSETQ. This CDR3 is 15 amino acids long. The CDR3 spells CASSSERSSYNEQFF. CDR3 nucleotides: TGCGCCAGCAGCTCAGAGCGAAGCTCCTACAATGAGCAGTTCTTC.

This clone was recorded only once. This chain links TRBV20-1 with TRBJ2-5, with 7 bases identical to TRBD2. This CDR3 is built from 11 residues. The germline V gene encodes CDR1 DFQATT and CDR2 SNEGSKA (reference sequence). The V segment lost 6 bases and the J segment 7 bases; nucleotides outside the gene matches: 5. CDR3 amino acids: CSAPGGSTQYF. Written as DNA, the CDR3 is TGCAGTGCCCCGGGGGGTTCGACCCAGTACTTC.

Turning to this clone: The sample carries other DNA sequences with the same CDR3. The rearrangement uses TRBV11-3 and TRBJ2-1; no definite D call. Trimming shortened V by 2 bases and J by 7 bases, and 6 bases separated the two germline ends. This CDR3 spans 12 amino acids. Germline values: CDR1 SGHNT, CDR2 YENEEA. The DNA of the CDR3 is TGTGCCAGCAGCTTATCTCCTAATGAGCAGTTCTTC. Protein sequence: CASSLSPNEQFF.

The chain joins TRBV19 to TRBJ1-4; D is ambiguous. V lost 5 bases and J lost 8, with 9 bases in between. Per germline, CDR1 LNHDA and CDR2 SQIVND (reference sequence). This CDR3 region has 12 residues. The CDR3 nucleotides read TGTGCCAGTAGTCCCCCCCGGGAAAAACTGTTTTTT. The encoded protein is CASSPPREKLFF.

The V call is TRBV5-1, the J call TRBJ2-7; D unclear. The CDR3 is 14 amino acids. V was trimmed by 1 base and J by 4 bases, leaving 12 bases between them. Germline V gene lookup returns CDR1 SGHRS and CDR2 YFSETQ. CDR3 nucleotide sequence: TGCGCCAGCAGCTTGAGGCCTGGAGAATACGAGCAGTACTTC. Protein product: CASSLRPGEYEQYF.

This clone has just one count. The chain combines TRBV21-1 with TRBJ2-5; the table's D gene call, TRBD2, was not cross checked with the DNA. TRBV21-1 is tagged as a pseudogene. The CDR3 sequence is 15 residues long. The CDR3 is CASSKELSGIGNQYF. In nucleotides, the CDR3 is TGTGCCAGCAGCAAAGAGTTGAGCGGGATAGGGAACCAGTACTTC.

The chain couples TRBV5-1 to TRBJ1-2, with D hard to call. Trimming shortened V by 0 bases and J by 4 bases, and 16 bases separated the two germline ends. The CDR3 is 16 residues long. The V gene's germline CDR1 is SGHRS and CDR2 YFSETQ. The DNA for the CDR3 is TGCGCCAGCAGCTTGGGGTACACTTTTGATACCTATGGCTACACCTTC. Residues: CASSLGYTFDTYGYTF.

The genes are TRBV4-3 and TRBJ2-3, with D unclear. The V gene's germline CDR1 is LGHNA and CDR2 YSLEER. V dropped 1 base and J dropped 2 bases, with 10 bases sitting between them. CDR3 length: 15 amino acids. CDR3 coding DNA: TGCGCCAGCAGCCAAGGGACGGGCCACACAGATACGCAGTATTTT. This sequence encodes CASSQGTGHTDTQYF.

This chain joins TRBV29-1 and TRBJ1-1, with a tentative D call TRBD1 (6 bases). V was trimmed by 6 bases and J by 0 bases, leaving 17 bases between them. Germline V gene lookup returns CDR1 SQVTM and CDR2 ANQGSEA. The CDR3 consists of 15 residues. The CDR3 DNA follows: TGCAGCGTCTTCTGGGCTGGGGGCATGAACACTGAAGCTTTCTTT. It is translated as CSVFWAGGMNTEAFF.

This chain uses TRBV5-8 with TRBJ2-1; a weak D match, TRBD1 (6 bases). Germline values: CDR1 SGHTS, CDR2 YDEGEE. The CDR3 is 14 amino acids. Trimming shortened V by 9 bases and J by 1 base, and 14 bases separated the two germline ends. CDR3 region: CANYRVYSYNEQFF. The CDR3 DNA reads TGTGCCAACTACAGGGTCTATTCCTACAATGAGCAGTTCTTC.

The V and J genes are TRBV29-1 and TRBJ2-7, with 10 bases lining up with TRBD1. In germline, CDR1 is SQVTM, CDR2 ANQGSEA. The CDR3 is 12 residues long. Germline trimming cut 6 bases from V and 6 bases from J; bases unmatched to any gene: 5. Here the CDR3 DNA reads TGCAGCGTGGGGGGACAGGGGCGCGAGCAGTACTTC. This translates into CSVGGQGREQYF.

The rearrangement uses TRBV27 and TRBJ2-4; 9 bases are a match to TRBD2. Looked up from germline, CDR1 is MNHEY and CDR2 is SMNVEV (reference sequence). The CDR3 is 16 residues long. V lost 0 bases, J lost 5 bases, and 5 bases stayed unmatched. Here the CDR3 reads CASSLSVTSGQNIQYF. The DNA for the CDR3 is TGTGCCAGCAGTTTATCAGTCACTAGCGGGCAAAACATTCAGTACTTC.

The rearrangement uses TRBV20-1 and TRBJ2-7; tentative D call: TRBD2 (6 bases). The CDR3 is made up of 11 amino acids. V was clipped by 5 bases and J by 7 bases, with 12 bases between them. The germline V gene has CDR1 DFQATT and CDR2 SNEGSKA (reference sequence). CDR3: CSAAGLGEQYF. CDR3 sequence (DNA): TGCAGTGCTGCGGGGTTGGGTGAGCAGTACTTC.

The DNA of the CDR3 is TGCGCCAGCAGCTTGGAATCGGGGAACTATGGCTACACCTTC. Amino acids: CASSLESGNYGYTF. The chain recombines TRBV5-1 with TRBJ1-2; D gene ambiguous. The ends were cut back, 0 bases at V and 2 bases at J, with 8 bases in the middle. Germline V gene sequence: CDR1 SGHRS, CDR2 YFSETQ. The CDR3 length is 14 residues.

The chain links TRBV18 to TRBJ2-7, with D possibly being TRBD1 (6 bases). Germline loops: CDR1 KGHSH, CDR2 LQKENI. This CDR3 spans 15 amino acids. Trimming removed 5 bases at V and 2 bases at J, with 16 bases between. The CDR3 spells CASSLTGKGTYEQYF. CDR3 bases: TGTGCCAGCTCATTAACAGGGAAGGGGACCTACGAGCAGTACTTC.

The chain joins TRBV19 to TRBJ1-2, with a weak D call TRBD1 (5 bases). Trimming cost V 4 bases and J 6 bases, with 21 bases left between them. Germline CDR1 LNHDA, CDR2 SQIVND (reference sequence). The CDR3 is 16 amino acids. CDR3 coding DNA: TGTGCCAGTAGTAGTTGGGACGCAGAGGAAAGGGATGGCTACACCTTC. Its translation is CASSSWDAEERDGYTF.

In nucleotides, the CDR3 is TGTGCCACTATGCGACTAGCGGGAAGCAATGAGCAGTTCTTC. Protein product: CATMRLAGSNEQFF. The rearrangement uses TRBV19 and TRBJ2-1, with TRBD2 matching 11 bases. Trimming took 10 bases from V and 6 from J; bases not matched to a gene: 8. CDR1 is LNHDA and CDR2 is SQIVND in the germline V gene (reference sequence). The CDR3 covers 14 residues. Full variable domain (rest looked up from reference TRBV19 and TRBJ2-1): DGGITQSPKYLFRKEGQNVTLSCEQNLNHDAMYWYRQDPGQGLRLIYYSQIVNDFQKGDIAEGYSVSREKKESFPLTVTSAQKNPTAFYLCATMRLAGSNEQFFGPGTRLTVL.

The J gene is TRBJ2-7, the V gene TRBV27; TRBD2 aligns across 10 bases. Trimming cost V 6 bases and J 1 base; bases outside gene matches: 6. Per the germline V gene, CDR1 is MNHEY and CDR2 is SMNVEV (reference sequence). This CDR3 has 15 amino acids. In DNA, the CDR3 is TGTGCCAGCAGACCTTGGACTAGCGGATCCTACGAGCAGTACTTC. This translates into CASRPWTSGSYEQYF.

V usage is TRBV20-1 and J usage is TRBJ2-3, with D maybe TRBD2 (5 bases). The V end lost 5 bases, the J end lost 9 bases, and 12 bases lay between the germline ends. Germline loops: CDR1 DFQATT, CDR2 SNEGSKA (reference sequence). The CDR3 extends over 11 amino acids. CDR3 in DNA: TGCAGTGCTGGGCCCTCGGGGACGCAGTATTTT. Amino acids: CSAGPSGTQYF.

The V gene is TRBV7-2, the J gene TRBJ1-4; D remains ambiguous. This CDR3 comprises 15 residues. Trimming took off 2 bases at V and 8 bases at J, with 15 bases between the two ends. Germline CDR1 is SGHTA and CDR2 is FQGNSA. CDR3 region: CASSLHKARGEKLFF. Written as DNA, the CDR3 is TGTGCCAGCAGCTTACACAAGGCGCGCGGGGAAAAACTGTTTTTT.

J is TRBJ1-5 and V is TRBV5-6, with unresolved D. CDR1 is SGHDT and CDR2 is YYEEEE in the germline V gene. The CDR3 has 14 amino acids. Trimming pared 4 bases from V and 0 bases from J, leaving 8 bases between. The CDR3 DNA reads as TGTGCCAGCAGCCCGGGCGGTAGCAATCAGCCCCAGCATTTT. This codes for CASSPGGSNQPQHF.

V and J are TRBV18 and TRBJ2-1; 8 bases fit TRBD2. CDR3 length equals 14 residues. J lost 8 bases, V lost 6 bases, and 9 bases had no gene match. Germline CDR1 KGHSH, CDR2 LQKENI. CDR3 in amino acids: CASSLSGLDYEQFF. CDR3 DNA: TGTGCCAGCTCCCTCTCGGGACTAGACTATGAGCAGTTCTTC.

For the CDR3, the DNA is TGCGCCAGCATTAGGACTAGCGGGAGTGGAACCGGGGAGCTGTTTTTT. Translating gives CASIRTSGSGTGELFF. The chain is built from TRBV10-2 and TRBJ2-2; 13 bases are shared with TRBD2. Germline CDR1 and CDR2: WSHSY and SAAADI. V trimming: 7 bases; J trimming: 5 bases; junction bases outside the gene matches: 7. There are 16 residues in the CDR3.